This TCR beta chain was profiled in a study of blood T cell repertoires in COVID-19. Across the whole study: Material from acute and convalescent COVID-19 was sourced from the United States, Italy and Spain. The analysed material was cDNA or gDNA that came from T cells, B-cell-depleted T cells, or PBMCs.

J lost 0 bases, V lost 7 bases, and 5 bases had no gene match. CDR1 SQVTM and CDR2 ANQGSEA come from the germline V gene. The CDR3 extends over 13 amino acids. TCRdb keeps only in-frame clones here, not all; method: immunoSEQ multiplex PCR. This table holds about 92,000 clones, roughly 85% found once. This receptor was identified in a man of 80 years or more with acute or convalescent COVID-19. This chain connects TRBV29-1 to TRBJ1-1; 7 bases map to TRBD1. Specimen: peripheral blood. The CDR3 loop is CSAKTGLNTEAFF. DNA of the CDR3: TGCAGCGCAAAGACAGGGCTGAACACTGAAGCTTTCTTT.